These T cell receptor beta chains were read from a single sample in a study of radiation and T cells in renal cell carcinoma. TCRdb's copy holds only in-frame clones and misses some; the assay was immunoSEQ multiplex PCR. The table shows roughly 150,000 clones, with roughly 90% occurring only once. Sample: blood, taken from a patient whose treatment included radiotherapy and nephrectomy. These receptors were obtained from a woman in her seventies with renal cell carcinoma. CDR3s include the opening cysteine and the closing phenylalanine or tryptophan. The order of the fields is CDR3 protein, CDR3 DNA, J gene, V gene, clone size, D gene. D genes are given only for firm matches. Clone size is not always given. Where it is, it says once, few, many or a class for expanded clones.

CASRLAGGSYNEQFF | TGTGCCAGCCGGCTAGCGGGGGGCTCCTACAATGAGCAGTTCTTC | TRBJ2-1 | TRBV7-2 | NA | TRBD2
CASSFEARGPWETQYF | TGTGCTAGCAGCTTCGAAGCCAGGGGGCCTTGGGAGACCCAGTACTTC | TRBJ2-5 | TRBV7-7 | NA | TRBD1
CSVDKTGNTEAFF | TGCAGCGTCGACAAAACAGGGAACACTGAAGCTTTCTTT | TRBJ1-1 | TRBV29-1 | few | NA
CASTLGDRGTDTQYF | TGTGCCAGCACCTTAGGGGACAGGGGCACAGATACGCAGTATTTT | TRBJ2-3 | TRBV9 | NA | TRBD1
CSVNRGSYNEQFF | TGCAGCGTAAACAGGGGCTCCTACAATGAGCAGTTCTTC | TRBJ2-1 | TRBV29-1 | NA | TRBD1
CASSLGTGPPTGAQYF | TGTGCCAGCAGCCTTGGGACAGGTCCTCCCACGGGGGCGCAGTATTTT | TRBJ2-3 | TRBV9 | NA | TRBD1
CASSLPGTGTGNTIYF | TGTGCCAGCAGCCTCCCTGGGACAGGCACTGGAAACACCATATATTTT | TRBJ1-3 | TRBV28 | once | TRBD1
CASSSTGGYYEQYF | TGTGCCAGCAGTTCCACGGGGGGGTACTACGAGCAGTACTTC | TRBJ2-7 | TRBV6-6 | NA | TRBD2
CASSQQPGKTNTEAFF | TGCGCCAGCAGCCAGCAACCCGGGAAAACGAACACTGAAGCTTTCTTT | TRBJ1-1 | TRBV4-1 | NA | NA
CASSRGASYSGNTIYF | TGTGCCAGCAGCCGGGGGGCCAGCTACTCTGGAAACACCATATATTTT | TRBJ1-3 | TRBV5-4 | NA | NA
CASNTGVYGYTF | TGTGCCAGCAACACTGGAGTCTATGGCTACACCTTC | TRBJ1-2 | TRBV9 | NA | NA
CSGRGGEAFF | TGCAGCGGGAGGGGCGGTGAAGCTTTCTTT | TRBJ1-1 | TRBV29-1 | once | NA
CASSLTSVLPGELFF | TGTGCCAGCAGCTTAACTAGCGTGCTCCCCGGGGAGCTGTTTTTT | TRBJ2-2 | TRBV7-9 | NA | TRBD2
CASSIMSYSNQPQHF | TGTGCCAGTAGTATAATGAGTTATAGCAATCAGCCCCAGCATTTT | TRBJ1-5 | TRBV19 | NA | NA
CASSVPYGYTF | TGTGCCAGCAGCGTCCCCTATGGCTACACCTTC | TRBJ1-2 | TRBV9 | NA | NA
CASNRGNTEAFF | TGTGCCAGTAACAGGGGGAACACTGAAGCTTTCTTT | TRBJ1-1 | TRBV19 | once | TRBD1
CASSGGTAAFRDTQYF | TGTGCCAGCAGCGGAGGGACAGCTGCCTTTAGGGATACGCAGTATTTT | TRBJ2-3 | TRBV5-6 | NA | NA
CASSVAGAGETQYF | TGTGCCAGCAGTGTAGCGGGGGCAGGAGAGACCCAGTACTTC | TRBJ2-5 | TRBV25-1 | NA | TRBD2
CASSLGTGSGNTIYF | TGTGCCAGCAGTTTAGGGACAGGCTCTGGAAACACCATATATTTT | TRBJ1-3 | TRBV28 | few | TRBD1
CASSLEAGRGTDTQYF | TGTGCCAGCAGCTTAGAAGCAGGCAGGGGCACAGATACGCAGTATTTT | TRBJ2-3 | TRBV11-3 | NA | NA
CASSQVRGLSNSPLHF | TGTGCCAGCAGCCAAGTAAGGGGGCTTTCCAATTCACCCCTCCACTTT | TRBJ1-6 | TRBV4-2 | NA | TRBD1
CASSKTGTGRLIYTEAFF | TGTGCCAGTAGTAAAACCGGGACAGGGAGGCTTATTTACACTGAAGCTTTCTTT | TRBJ1-1 | TRBV19 | NA | TRBD1
CASSSLGLQETQYF | TGTGCCAGCAGCTCTCTGGGGCTCCAAGAGACCCAGTACTTC | TRBJ2-5 | TRBV27 | NA | NA
CASSFGQDNSPLHF | TGCGCCAGCAGCTTTGGACAAGATAATTCACCCCTCCACTTT | TRBJ1-6 | TRBV5-1 | NA | NA
CASSLDSSSYEQYF | TGTGCCAGCAGCTTGGACAGTAGCTCCTACGAGCAGTACTTC | TRBJ2-7 | TRBV5-4 | NA | NA